This is a list of T cell receptor beta chains from one sample in a study of human T cells and chemical hapten exposure. TCRdb independently ran MiXCR on the RACE reads; one entry per CDR3 protein. The data contain about 400,000 distinct CDR3 sequences, about 6% of them singletons. This material consisted of whole blood, taken in connection with sensitization to the hapten diphenylcyclopropenone (DPC). Receptors originate from a woman between 18 and 29 years old with alopecia areata. Some clones in this sample may be carry-over from other donors' samples. Both conserved end residues are part of each CDR3. D genes are given only for firm matches. Clone sizes are given selectively: once, few, many, or a class where the clone is expanded.

TRBD2,TRBJ2-1,many,TRBV15,17,CATSRDKGLASYNEQFF,TGTGCCACCAGCAGAGATAAGGGACTAGCCTCATACAATGAGCAGTTCTTC
TRBD2,TRBJ2-1,many,TRBV7-2,16,CASSLAPGLAGVEQFF,TGTGCCAGCAGCTTAGCTCCCGGACTAGCGGGGGTGGAGCAGTTCTTC
-,TRBJ1-1,many,TRBV6-1,13,CASSELVGTEAFF,TGTGCCAGCAGTGAACTGGTGGGCACTGAAGCTTTCTTT
-,TRBJ2-7,many,TRBV4-3,14,CASSQAGPNYEQYF,TGCGCCAGCAGCCAAGCGGGACCGAACTACGAGCAGTACTTC
-,TRBJ1-2,many,TRBV6-5,15,CASSYDGGMVVGYTF,TGTGCCAGCAGTTACGACGGGGGGATGGTCGTGGGCTACACCTTC
-,TRBJ2-5,many,TRBV19,13,CASTPDGGETQYF,TGTGCCAGTACTCCCGACGGGGGTGAAACCCAGTACTTC
-,TRBJ2-3,few,TRBV7-6,15,CASSLASNNPDTQYF,TGTGCCAGCAGCTTAGCCTCTAACAATCCAGATACGCAGTATTTT
-,TRBJ1-5,-,TRBV7-2,13,CASSPGRGQPQHF,TGTGCCAGCAGCCCAGGCCGGGGTCAGCCCCAGCATTTT
-,TRBJ1-2,few,TRBV4-1,17,CASSQEGKGRGSYGYTF,TGCGCCAGCAGCCAAGAGGGGAAGGGCCGAGGAAGCTATGGCTACACCTTC
-,TRBJ1-1,few,TRBV7-2,14,CASSLAGGTSEAFF,TGTGCCAGCAGCTTAGCGGGGGGCACCTCTGAAGCTTTCTTT
TRBD1,TRBJ2-7,few,TRBV7-8,12,CASERQGGEQYF,TGTGCCAGCGAACGACAGGGTGGCGAGCAGTACTTC
-,TRBJ1-2,many,TRBV28,13,CASNTLDDYGYTF,TGTGCCAGCAACACTCTGGATGACTATGGCTACACCTTC
-,TRBJ2-5,many,TRBV7-2,16,CASSLRGVHRGETQYF,TGTGCCAGCAGCTTAAGGGGGGTGCACAGGGGAGAGACCCAGTACTTC
-,TRBJ1-4,many,TRBV7-8,16,CASSPERTVINEKLFF,TGTGCCAGCAGCCCCGAAAGGACAGTTATTAATGAAAAACTGTTTTTT
TRBD2,TRBJ2-7,few,TRBV28,14,CASRTSGRTYEQYF,TGTGCCAGCAGGACTAGCGGGCGTACCTACGAGCAGTACTTC